Below, 13 T cell receptor beta chains from the same sample are listed, as sequenced in a study of shared clonotypes between healthy human individuals. Using immunoSEQ multiplex PCR, the repertoire was profiled, and TCRdb retains in-frame clones only, with some absent. Among about half a million clones listed, around 73% were seen once. The sequenced material came from PBMCs. These receptors were taken from a woman aged 40 to 50 in good health. Some clones in this sample may be carry-over from other donors' samples.

V usage is TRBV30 and J usage is TRBJ1-2; 9 nucleotides agree with TRBD1. Germline values: CDR1 GTSNPN, CDR2 SVGIG (reference sequence). The J segment lost 13 bases and the V segment lost 2 bases, leaving 11 bases of the junction unmatched. The CDR3 has 13 amino acids. CDR3 loop: CAWSLKGRTGATF. The CDR3 DNA sequence: TGTGCCTGGAGTCTGAAGGGCAGGACAGGGGCCACCTTC.

The sample holds many counts of this clone. Other DNA sequences in this specimen translate into the identical CDR3. The chain combines TRBV29-1 with TRBJ1-5, with D maybe TRBD1 (6 bases). Trimming left V 7 bases short and J 3 bases short, with 13 bases between. Germline lookup yields CDR1 SQVTM and CDR2 ANQGSEA. The CDR3 has 13 residues. CDR3 sequence reads: CSASDRNNQPQHF. The CDR3, as DNA: TGCAGCGCATCGGACAGAAACAATCAGCCCCAGCATTTT. The variable domain in full, with the rest retrieved from reference TRBV29-1 and TRBJ1-5, is SAVISQKPSRDICQRGTSLTIQCQVDSQVTMMFWYRQQPGQSLTLIATANQGSEATYESGFVIDKFPISRPNLTFSTLTVSNMSPEDSSIYLCSASDRNNQPQHFGDGTRLSIL.

This clone occurred a few times. The chain couples TRBV7-2 to TRBJ2-7; the match to TRBD2 covers 9 bases. This CDR3 spans 14 amino acids. V trimming: 4 bases; J trimming: 6 bases; junction bases outside the gene matches: 7. Per the germline V gene, CDR1 is SGHTA and CDR2 is FQGNSA. CDR3 nucleotides: TGTGCCAGCAGCTCGGGACTAGCTAGTTTCGAGCAGTACTTC. Translation gives CASSSGLASFEQYF. Full variable domain (remainder filled in from reference TRBV7-2 and TRBJ2-7): GAGVSQSPSNKVTEKGKDVELRCDPISGHTALYWYRQSLGQGLEFLIYFQGNSAPDKSGLPSDRFSAERTGGSVSTLTIQRTQQEDSAVYLCASSSGLASFEQYFGPGTRLTVT.

This rearrangement joins TRBV28 to TRBJ2-3; D is unresolved. The germline V gene encodes CDR1 MDHEN and CDR2 SYDVKM. V was pared by 4 bases and J by 6 bases, with 8 bases between. This CDR3 region has 12 residues. In DNA form, the CDR3 reads TGTGCCAGCAGTTCCGGGCGTGATACGCAGTATTTT. Its protein product is CASSSGRDTQYF.

This sequence joins TRBV18 and TRBJ2-2, with D maybe TRBD1 (5 bases). V lost 2 bases to trimming and J lost 2 bases, with 12 bases between them. The CDR3 is made up of 16 amino acids. Germline-derived CDR1 and CDR2 are KGHSH and LQKENI. This chain's CDR3 is CASSPALGRNTGELFF. CDR3 bases: TGTGCCAGCTCACCAGCTTTGGGGCGAAACACCGGGGAGCTGTTTTTT. The entire variable domain, with the rest obtained from reference TRBV18 and TRBJ2-2, is as follows: NAGVMQNPRHLVRRRGQEARLRCSPMKGHSHVYWYRQLPEEGLKFMVYLQKENIIDESGMPKERFSAEFPKEGPSILRIQQVVRGDSAAYFCASSPALGRNTGELFFGEGSRLTVL.

This chain uses TRBV5-5 with TRBJ1-4; 7 nucleotides match TRBD1. CDR3 length: 14 residues. Germline V gene sequence: CDR1 SGHKS, CDR2 YYEKEE (reference sequence). V was clipped by 1 base and J by 4 bases; unmatched bases: 1. CDR3 protein: CASSLTGDNEKLFF. The CDR3 DNA is TGTGCCAGCAGCTTGACAGGGGATAATGAAAAACTGTTTTTT.

J is TRBJ2-2 and V is TRBV6-1; a possible D gene is TRBD2 (7 bases). In germline, CDR1 is MNHNS, CDR2 SASEGT. The CDR3 is made up of 16 amino acids. V was pared by 0 bases and J by 2 bases, with 10 bases between. The CDR3 coding sequence is TGTGCCAGCAGTGAAGCGGGGGGGCGCAACACCGGGGAGCTGTTTTTT. This gives the protein CASSEAGGRNTGELFF.

This chain connects TRBV27 to TRBJ1-1; perhaps TRBD1 as D (6 bases). The germline CDR1 and CDR2 sequences are MNHEY and SMNVEV (reference sequence). Trimming removed 2 bases at V and 0 bases at J, with 10 bases between. The CDR3 loop spans 15 amino acids. This CDR3 is CASSLGGPLNTEAFF. The CDR3 DNA reads as TGTGCCAGCAGTTTAGGGGGGCCTTTGAACACTGAAGCTTTCTTT.

This clone was observed a few times. V gene TRBV11-3 combines with J gene TRBJ2-3; weak D call: TRBD2 (5 bases). Per germline, CDR1 SGHNT and CDR2 YENEEA. The CDR3 has 16 amino acids. Trimming removed 1 base at V and 3 bases at J, with 14 bases between. This chain's CDR3 is CASSLGLGRETDTQYF. DNA of the CDR3: TGTGCCAGCAGCTTAGGTCTAGGGAGAGAGACAGATACGCAGTATTTT.

CDR3 DNA: TGTGCCAGCACCCAGGCGGGTTACGAGCAGTACTTC. It translates to CASTQAGYEQYF. The chain combines TRBV28 with TRBJ2-7; D perhaps matches TRBD2 (5 bases). V shed 7 bases and J shed 4 bases, with 11 bases lying between them. The CDR3 extends over 12 amino acids. Germline CDR1 reads MDHEN; CDR2 reads SYDVKM. Using reference TRBV28 and TRBJ2-7 for the parts outside the CDR3, the full variable domain is DVKVTQSSRYLVKRTGEKVFLECVQDMDHENMFWYRQDPGLGLRLIYFSYDVKMKEKGDIPEGYSVSREKKERFSLILESASTNQTSMYLCASTQAGYEQYFGPGTRLTVT.

The chain is built from TRBV15 and TRBJ2-1; TRBD2 agrees at 7 bases. Germline CDR1 is LNHNV and CDR2 is YYDKDF (reference sequence). The length of the CDR3 is 17 residues. The trim removed 5 bases at V and 6 bases at J, leaving 16 bases unmatched. The CDR3 DNA follows: TGTGCCACCAGCTCACCCTACCGGGAGCGGGGCTTCAATGAGCAGTTCTTC. Translation: CATSSPYRERGFNEQFF. The full variable domain, rest sourced from reference TRBV15 and TRBJ2-1, is DAMVIQNPRYQVTQFGKPVTLSCSQTLNHNVMYWYQQKSSQAPKLLFHYYDKDFNNEADTPDNFQSRRPNTSFCFLDIRSPGLGDTAMYLCATSSPYRERGFNEQFFGPGTRLTVL.

This chain uses TRBV6-5 with TRBJ1-1; 9 positions match TRBD1. J was trimmed by 0 bases and V by 8 bases; bases with no gene match: 1. This CDR3 is 13 amino acids long. Looked up from germline, CDR1 is MNHEY and CDR2 is SVGAGI. The CDR3 region has the DNA TGTGCCAGCGGGACAGGGATGAACACTGAAGCTTTCTTT. This gives the protein CASGTGMNTEAFF.

V gene TRBV19 combines with J gene TRBJ2-1, with TRBD1 matching over 9 bases. CDR3 size: 12 residues. Germline trimming cut 10 bases from V and 7 bases from J; bases unmatched to any gene: 5. Germline CDR1 LNHDA, CDR2 SQIVND (reference sequence). The CDR3 bases are TGTGCCACCGAGACAGGGGGAAATGAGCAGTTCTTC. Its translation: CATETGGNEQFF.